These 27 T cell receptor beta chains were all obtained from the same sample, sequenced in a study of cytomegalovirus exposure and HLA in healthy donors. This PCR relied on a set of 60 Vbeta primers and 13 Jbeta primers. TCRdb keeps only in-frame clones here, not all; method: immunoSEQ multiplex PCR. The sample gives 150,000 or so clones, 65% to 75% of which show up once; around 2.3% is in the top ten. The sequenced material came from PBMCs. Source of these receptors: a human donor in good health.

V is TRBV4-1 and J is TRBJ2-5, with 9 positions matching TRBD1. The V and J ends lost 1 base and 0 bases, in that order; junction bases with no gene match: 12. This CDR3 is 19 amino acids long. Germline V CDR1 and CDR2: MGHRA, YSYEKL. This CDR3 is CASSQVGVGQGRYQETQYF. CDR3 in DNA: TGCGCCAGCAGCCAAGTTGGCGTGGGACAGGGAAGGTACCAAGAGACCCAGTACTTC.

The DNA of the CDR3 is TGTGCCAGCAGCCCGCGACAGGGACCTTACAATGAGCAGTTCTTC. The encoded protein is CASSPRQGPYNEQFF. The chain carries TRBV7-9 and TRBJ2-1; TRBD1 agrees at 7 bases. V dropped 5 bases and J dropped 4; count of bases not matched to a gene: 8. The CDR3 runs to 15 residues. Germline assignment: CDR1 SEHNR and CDR2 FQNEAQ (reference sequence).

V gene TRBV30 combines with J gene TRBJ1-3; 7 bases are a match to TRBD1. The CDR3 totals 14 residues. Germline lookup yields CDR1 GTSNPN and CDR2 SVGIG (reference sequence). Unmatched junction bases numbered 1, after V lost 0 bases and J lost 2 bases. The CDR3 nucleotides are TGTGCCTGGAGTGTAGACAGGGCTGGAAACACCATATATTTT. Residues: CAWSVDRAGNTIYF.

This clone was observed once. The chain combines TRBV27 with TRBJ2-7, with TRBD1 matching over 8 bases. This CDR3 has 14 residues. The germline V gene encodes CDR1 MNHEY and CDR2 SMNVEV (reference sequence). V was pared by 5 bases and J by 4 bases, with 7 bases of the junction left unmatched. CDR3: CASSAGQGRYEQYF. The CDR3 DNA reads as TGTGCCAGCAGTGCCGGACAGGGTCGATACGAGCAGTACTTC.

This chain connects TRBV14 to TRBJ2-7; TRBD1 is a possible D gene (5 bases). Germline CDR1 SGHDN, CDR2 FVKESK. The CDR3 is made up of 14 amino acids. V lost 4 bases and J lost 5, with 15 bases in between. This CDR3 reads CASSPRQGSNEQYF. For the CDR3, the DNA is TGTGCCAGCAGCCCCCGGCAGGGCTCTAACGAGCAGTACTTC.

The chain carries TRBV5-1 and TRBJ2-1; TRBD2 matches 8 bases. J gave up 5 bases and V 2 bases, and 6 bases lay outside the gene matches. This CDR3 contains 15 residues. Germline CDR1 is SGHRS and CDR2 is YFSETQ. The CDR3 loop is CASSFGGGNDNEQFF. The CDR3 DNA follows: TGCGCCAGCAGCTTTGGCGGGGGGAATGACAATGAGCAGTTCTTC.

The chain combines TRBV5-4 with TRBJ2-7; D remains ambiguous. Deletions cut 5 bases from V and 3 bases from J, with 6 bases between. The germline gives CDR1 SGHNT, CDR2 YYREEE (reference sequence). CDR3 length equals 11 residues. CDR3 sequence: CASSSNYEQYF. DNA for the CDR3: TGTGCCAGCAGTTCAAACTACGAGCAGTACTTC.

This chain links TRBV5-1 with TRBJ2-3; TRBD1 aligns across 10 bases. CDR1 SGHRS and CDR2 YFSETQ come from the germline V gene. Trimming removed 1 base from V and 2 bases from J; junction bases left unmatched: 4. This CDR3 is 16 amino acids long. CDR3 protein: CASSLRGQGTTDTQYF. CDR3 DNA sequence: TGCGCCAGCAGCTTGCGGGGACAGGGGACCACAGATACGCAGTATTTT.

CDR3 region: CASSVGTQTNEKLFF. The CDR3 coding sequence is TGTGCCAGCAGCGTAGGGACACAAACTAATGAAAAACTGTTTTTT. The V gene is TRBV9, the J gene TRBJ1-4; the D gene is possibly TRBD1 (5 bases). The CDR3 is 15 amino acids. The germline gives CDR1 SGDLS, CDR2 YYNGEE. V was pared by 0 bases and J by 1 base, with 7 bases between. The full variable domain, in which reference TRBV9 and TRBJ1-4 provide the parts outside the CDR3, is DSGVTQTPKHLITATGQRVTLRCSPRSGDLSVYWYQQSLDQGLQFLIQYYNGEERAKGNILERFSAQQFPDLHSELNLSSLELGDSALYFCASSVGTQTNEKLFFGSGTQLSVL.

CDR3: CASSLSITGLNEKLFF. The CDR3 DNA reads TGTGCCAGCAGTTTAAGTATAACAGGGCTTAATGAAAAACTGTTTTTT. The V call is TRBV28, the J call TRBJ1-4; TRBD1 is a possible D gene (6 bases). V was trimmed by 2 bases and J by 4 bases, leaving 14 bases between them. CDR3 length equals 16 residues. The germline V gene has CDR1 MDHEN and CDR2 SYDVKM.

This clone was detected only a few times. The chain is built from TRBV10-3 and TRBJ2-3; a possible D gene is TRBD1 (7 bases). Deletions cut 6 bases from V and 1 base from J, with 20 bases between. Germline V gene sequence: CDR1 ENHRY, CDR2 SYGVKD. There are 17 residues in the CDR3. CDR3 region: CAIRGAGGPQGTDTQYF. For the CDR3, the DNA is TGTGCCATCAGGGGGGCAGGGGGGCCCCAAGGCACAGATACGCAGTATTTT.

The CDR3 sequence is CASSVSDRVRTNTIYF. The CDR3 nucleotides read TGTGCCAGCAGTGTCTCGGACAGGGTTCGGACAAACACCATATATTTT. This chain joins TRBV6-1 and TRBJ1-3, with 8 bases matching TRBD1. CDR3 length equals 16 residues. The J segment lost 6 bases and the V segment lost 4 bases, leaving 11 bases of the junction unmatched. Germline-derived CDR1 and CDR2 are MNHNS and SASEGT.

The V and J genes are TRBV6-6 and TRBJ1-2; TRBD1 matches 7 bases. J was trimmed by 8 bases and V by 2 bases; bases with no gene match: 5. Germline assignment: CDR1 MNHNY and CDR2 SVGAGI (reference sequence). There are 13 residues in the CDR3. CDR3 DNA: TGTGCCAGCAGTTACGAGTCAGGGGGAGGCTACACCTTC. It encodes CASSYESGGGYTF.

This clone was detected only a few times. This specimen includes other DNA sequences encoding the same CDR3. This CDR3 reads CASSFGGTYEQYF. DNA for the CDR3: TGTGCCAGCAGCTTCGGGGGGACCTACGAGCAGTACTTC. This chain connects TRBV11-2 to TRBJ2-7; 7 nucleotides line up with TRBD2. The CDR3 is 13 residues long. The germline gives CDR1 SGHAT, CDR2 FQNNGV. After removal of 3 bases from V and 2 bases from J, the junction contained 1 base not matched to a gene.

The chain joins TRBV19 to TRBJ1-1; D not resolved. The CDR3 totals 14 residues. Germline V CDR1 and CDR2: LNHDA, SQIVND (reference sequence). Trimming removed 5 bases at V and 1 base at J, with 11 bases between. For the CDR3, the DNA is TGTGCCAGTAGTGGTCAGACACGGAACACTGAAGCTTTCTTT. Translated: CASSGQTRNTEAFF.

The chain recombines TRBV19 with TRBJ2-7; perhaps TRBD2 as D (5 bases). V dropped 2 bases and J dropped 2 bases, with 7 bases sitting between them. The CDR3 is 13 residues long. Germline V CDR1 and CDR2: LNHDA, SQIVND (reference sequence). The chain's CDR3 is CASSINGAYEQYF. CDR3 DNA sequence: TGTGCCAGTAGTATAAACGGGGCCTACGAGCAGTACTTC.

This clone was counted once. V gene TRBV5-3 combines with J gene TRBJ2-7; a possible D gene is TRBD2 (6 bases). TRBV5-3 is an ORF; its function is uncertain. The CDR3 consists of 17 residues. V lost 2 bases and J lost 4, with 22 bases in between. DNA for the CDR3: TGTGCCAGAAGCTTTTTGAGCCTTGGAGGGACTTCGTACGAGCAGTACTTC. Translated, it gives CARSFLSLGGTSYEQYF.

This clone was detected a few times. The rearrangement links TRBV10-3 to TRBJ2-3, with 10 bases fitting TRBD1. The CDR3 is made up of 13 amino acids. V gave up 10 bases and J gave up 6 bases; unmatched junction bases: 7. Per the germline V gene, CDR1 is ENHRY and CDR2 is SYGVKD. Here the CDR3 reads CATKGTGEDTQYF. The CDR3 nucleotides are TGTGCCACCAAAGGGACAGGGGAGGATACGCAGTATTTT.

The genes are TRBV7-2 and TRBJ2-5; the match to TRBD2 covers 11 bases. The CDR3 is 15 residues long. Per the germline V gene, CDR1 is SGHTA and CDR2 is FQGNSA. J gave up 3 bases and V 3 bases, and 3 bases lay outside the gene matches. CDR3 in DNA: TGTGCCAGCAGCTTTAAACTAGCGGGGGAAGAGACCCAGTACTTC. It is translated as CASSFKLAGEETQYF.

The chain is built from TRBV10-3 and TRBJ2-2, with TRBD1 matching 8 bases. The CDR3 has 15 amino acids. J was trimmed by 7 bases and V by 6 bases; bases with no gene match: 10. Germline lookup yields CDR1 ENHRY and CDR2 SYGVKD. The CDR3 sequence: CAIREGTGKDGELFF. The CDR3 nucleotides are TGTGCCATCAGAGAAGGGACAGGAAAGGACGGGGAGCTGTTTTTT.

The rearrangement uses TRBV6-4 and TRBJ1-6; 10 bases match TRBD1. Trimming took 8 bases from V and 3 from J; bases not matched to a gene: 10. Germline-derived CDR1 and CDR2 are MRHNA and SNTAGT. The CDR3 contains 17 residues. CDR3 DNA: TGTGCCAGCGTAATTCCGGGACAGGGGATCTATAATTCACCCCTCCACTTT. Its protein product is CASVIPGQGIYNSPLHF.

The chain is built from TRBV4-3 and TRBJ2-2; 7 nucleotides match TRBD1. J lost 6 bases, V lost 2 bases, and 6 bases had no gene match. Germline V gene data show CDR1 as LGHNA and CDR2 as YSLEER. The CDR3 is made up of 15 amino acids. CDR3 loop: CASSQPPGTAGELFF. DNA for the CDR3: TGCGCCAGCAGCCAACCCCCCGGGACAGCCGGGGAGCTGTTTTTT.

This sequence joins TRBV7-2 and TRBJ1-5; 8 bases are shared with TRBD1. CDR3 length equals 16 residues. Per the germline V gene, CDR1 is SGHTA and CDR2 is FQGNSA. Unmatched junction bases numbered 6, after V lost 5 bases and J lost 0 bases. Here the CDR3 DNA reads TGTGCCAGCAGCCCGCGGACAGGGTATAGCAATCAGCCCCAGCATTTT. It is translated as CASSPRTGYSNQPQHF.

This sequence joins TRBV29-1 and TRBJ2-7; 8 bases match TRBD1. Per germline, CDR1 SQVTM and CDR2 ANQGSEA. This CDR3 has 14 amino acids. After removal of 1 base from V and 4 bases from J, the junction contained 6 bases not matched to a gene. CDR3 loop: CSVEVRQGRYEQYF. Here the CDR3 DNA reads TGCAGCGTTGAAGTGCGACAGGGGAGGTACGAGCAGTACTTC.

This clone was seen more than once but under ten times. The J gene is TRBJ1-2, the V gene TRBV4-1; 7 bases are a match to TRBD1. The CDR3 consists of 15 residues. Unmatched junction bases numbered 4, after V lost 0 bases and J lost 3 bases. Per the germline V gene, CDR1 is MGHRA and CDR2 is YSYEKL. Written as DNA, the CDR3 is TGCGCCAGCAGCCAAGATGCGGGGACAGACTATGGCTACACCTTC. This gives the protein CASSQDAGTDYGYTF.

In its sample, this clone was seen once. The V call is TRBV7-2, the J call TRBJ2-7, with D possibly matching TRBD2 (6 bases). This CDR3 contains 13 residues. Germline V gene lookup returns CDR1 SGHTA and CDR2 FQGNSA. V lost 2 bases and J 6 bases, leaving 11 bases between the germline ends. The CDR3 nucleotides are TGTGCCAGCAGCTTACTGGGACTCGGCGAGCAGTACTTC. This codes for CASSLLGLGEQYF. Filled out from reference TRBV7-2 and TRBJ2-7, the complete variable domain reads GAGVSQSPSNKVTEKGKDVELRCDPISGHTALYWYRQSLGQGLEFLIYFQGNSAPDKSGLPSDRFSAERTGGSVSTLTIQRTQQEDSAVYLCASSLLGLGEQYFGPGTRLTVT.

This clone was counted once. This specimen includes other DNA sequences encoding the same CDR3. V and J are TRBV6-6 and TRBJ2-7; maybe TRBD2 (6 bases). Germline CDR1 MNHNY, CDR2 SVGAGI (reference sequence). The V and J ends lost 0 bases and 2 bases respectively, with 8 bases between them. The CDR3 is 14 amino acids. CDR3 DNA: TGTGCCAGCAGTTACTCGGAGGGAACCTACGAGCAGTACTTC. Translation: CASSYSEGTYEQYF.